Sequencing of this T cell receptor beta chain was carried out in a study of cytomegalovirus exposure and HLA in healthy donors. This clone was counted between two and nine times. The antigen remains unidentified. The PCR had 60 Vbeta and 13 Jbeta primers. The assay was immunoSEQ multiplex PCR, and TCRdb's table has in-frame clones only and misses some. The table records about 190,000 clones, about four fifths of them present only once. This CDR3 spans 14 amino acids. Trimming cost V 2 bases and J 8 bases, with 13 bases left between them. In germline, CDR1 is SGHDN, CDR2 FVKESK. Study results and limitations: Reportedly, diagnosis of cytomegalovirus status by the classifier showed high specificity and sensitivity.

The TCR originated in a man aged 18 to 29 in good health and CMV-seronegative. The J gene is TRBJ2-1, the V gene TRBV14; tentatively, D is TRBD1 (6 bases). The sequenced sample was PBMCs. The CDR3 region is CASSQLTGYYEQFF. The CDR3 DNA follows: TGTGCCAGCAGCCAACTAACAGGGTACTATGAGCAGTTCTTC.